The text below deals with one TCR beta chain. As yet, its antigen is unknown. CD4+CD25+CD127- Tregs, CD4+CD25- non-Tregs, CD4 and CD8 cells were sorted. Thawed PBMCs were rested overnight at 37°C with approximately 200 IU/ml IL-2 before regulatory T cell sorting. TCRdb's table, derived via immunoSEQ multiplex PCR, lists solely in-frame clones and lacks some. The top ten clones hold about 0.76% of a sample with 40,000 to 50,000 clones, about 90% of them seen once. The sample comes from a study of Tregs in tolerant kidney transplant recipients. Germline loops: CDR1 SGHNT, CDR2 YYREEE (reference sequence). The ends lost 4 bases at V and 1 base at J; junction bases unmatched: 7. The CDR3 spans 16 residues. Study outcomes and limitations: Validation in larger populations is needed because few patients were studied. The most relevant donor-specific Treg TCRbeta repertoire apparently came from expansion with activated donor B cells.

The TCR sequence derives from a human donor in good health. Material: Tregs from blood. This chain joins TRBV5-4 and TRBJ2-7; 11 bases are a match to TRBD2. The CDR3: CASSLGTSGYSYEQYF. As DNA, the CDR3 is TGTGCCAGCAGCCTTGGGACTAGCGGATATTCCTACGAGCAGTACTTC.